These 16 T cell receptor beta chains were sequenced from one sample in a study of PD-L1 blockade in urothelial cancer. Here immunoSEQ multiplex PCR was the method, and the copy in TCRdb shows in-frame clones only, minus some. This sample has approximately 47,000 clones, with approximately 78% found just once. As for time point: pretreatment peripheral blood. The source was PBMCs, collected around atezolizumab (anti-PD-L1) treatment. These receptors all stem from a man aged 45 to 65 with urothelial cancer.

The chain uses TRBV10-1 and TRBJ2-1, with TRBD1 as a possible D gene (5 bases). The CDR3 extends over 16 amino acids. Germline V lookup: CDR1 WNHNN, CDR2 SYGVQD (reference sequence). The V and J ends lost 4 bases and 5 bases respectively, with 18 bases between them. CDR3 residues: CASSVRRHKGHNEQFF. The CDR3 region has the DNA TGCGCCAGCAGTGTACGAAGGCACAAGGGGCACAATGAGCAGTTCTTC.

The chain joins TRBV2 to TRBJ2-5, with 7 bases lining up with TRBD2. CDR1 is SNHLY and CDR2 is FYNNEI in the germline V gene. The CDR3 is made up of 13 amino acids. Germline trimming cut 8 bases from V and 3 bases from J; bases unmatched to any gene: 6. CDR3 residues: CASSRREEETQYF. CDR3 in DNA: TGTGCCAGCTCTAGACGGGAGGAAGAGACCCAGTACTTC.

The chain is built from TRBV7-9 and TRBJ1-1, with TRBD1 matching 12 bases. Trimming took 3 bases from V and 2 from J; bases not matched to a gene: 4. The length of the CDR3 is 16 residues. Germline CDR1 and CDR2: SEHNR and FQNEAQ (reference sequence). The CDR3 protein is CASSFGTGGDNTEAFF. CDR3 DNA: TGTGCCAGCAGCTTTGGGACAGGGGGCGATAACACTGAAGCTTTCTTT.

This clone was counted only a few times. The gene calls are TRBV27 and TRBJ2-7; 10 positions agree with TRBD2. Germline trimming cut 4 bases from V and 7 bases from J; bases unmatched to any gene: 7. The CDR3 is 14 residues long. Germline-derived CDR1 and CDR2 are MNHEY and SMNVEV (reference sequence). The CDR3 loop is CASSSQREGREQYF. In DNA, the CDR3 is TGTGCCAGCAGTTCCCAGCGGGAGGGCCGGGAGCAGTACTTC.

The V call is TRBV6-1, the J call TRBJ1-2, with TRBD1 as a possible D gene (6 bases). Trimming took off 6 bases at V and 9 bases at J, with 20 bases between the two ends. The CDR3 extends over 14 amino acids. Germline V gene lookup returns CDR1 MNHNS and CDR2 SASEGT. The CDR3 is CASRIQPEQGSYTF. DNA for the CDR3: TGTGCCAGCAGGATCCAACCTGAACAGGGAAGCTACACCTTC.

V is TRBV6-1 and J is TRBJ2-7; the D gene is possibly TRBD2 (5 bases). Germline V gene sequence: CDR1 MNHNS, CDR2 SASEGT. This CDR3 contains 14 residues. V shed 1 base and J shed 2 bases, with 9 bases lying between them. CDR3: CASSEGGYPYEQYV. The CDR3 DNA reads TGTGCCAGCAGTGAAGGAGGGTATCCCTACGAGCAGTACGTC.

CDR3 loop: CASSLEGSNTGELFF. DNA of the CDR3: TGCGCCAGCAGCTTGGAGGGGTCTAACACCGGGGAGCTGTTTTTT. V and J are TRBV5-1 and TRBJ2-2; D perhaps matches TRBD1 (5 bases). Between the trimmed V and J ends, which lost 0 bases and 2 bases, there was a span of 8 bases. This CDR3 spans 15 amino acids. From germline, CDR1 is SGHRS and CDR2 YFSETQ.

The sample holds a few counts of this clone. The V gene is TRBV18, the J gene TRBJ2-5; 7 bases are a match to TRBD1. Germline CDR1 KGHSH, CDR2 LQKENI. The V gene end was trimmed by 2 bases and the J gene end by 2 bases; junction bases not matched to a gene: 2. CDR3 length: 14 amino acids. CDR3 amino acids: CASSPGQVQETQYF. The CDR3 nucleotides read TGTGCCAGCTCACCAGGACAGGTTCAAGAGACCCAGTACTTC.

The gene calls are TRBV28 and TRBJ2-7; 8 bases line up with TRBD2. The V segment lost 3 bases and the J segment 5 bases; nucleotides outside the gene matches: 24. The CDR3 extends over 20 amino acids. CDR1 is MDHEN, CDR2 SYDVKM, per germline. CDR3 coding DNA: TGTGCCAGCAGTTTGGTCTCCCTCTCGCGAGGTGGGCGGGGGGTACACGAGCAGTACGTC. Residues: CASSLVSLSRGGRGVHEQYV.

This clone was found once. V and J are TRBV6-5 and TRBJ2-3, with 9 bases identical to TRBD2. The CDR3 length is 15 residues. Germline CDR1 reads MNHEY; CDR2 reads SVGAGI. With V trimmed by 4 bases and J by 3 bases, 5 bases remained unmatched. CDR3 amino acids: CASSSSGGRTDTQYF. CDR3 bases: TGTGCCAGCAGTTCCAGCGGGGGGAGAACAGATACGCAGTATTTT.

The chain employs TRBV19 and TRBJ2-2, with TRBD2 as a possible D gene (6 bases). The germline V and J ends were trimmed by 4 bases and 5 bases, with 11 bases remaining between them. Per germline, CDR1 LNHDA and CDR2 SQIVND (reference sequence). The length of the CDR3 is 14 residues. CDR3 in DNA: TGTGCCAGTAGTACGGGAGTTGTGACCGGGGAGCTGTTTTTT. Amino acid sequence: CASSTGVVTGELFF. Filled out from reference TRBV19 and TRBJ2-2, the complete variable domain reads DGGITQSPKYLFRKEGQNVTLSCEQNLNHDAMYWYRQDPGQGLRLIYYSQIVNDFQKGDIAEGYSVSREKKESFPLTVTSAQKNPTAFYLCASSTGVVTGELFFGEGSRLTVL.

The chain uses TRBV27 and TRBJ2-7; no clear D. CDR3 size: 13 residues. CDR1 and CDR2 (germline): MNHEY, SMNVEV (reference sequence). V shed 4 bases and J shed 0 bases, with 7 bases lying between them. CDR3 protein: CASSSDNSYEQYF. CDR3 nucleotide sequence: TGTGCCAGCAGTTCCGACAACTCCTACGAGCAGTACTTC.

The chain employs TRBV4-1 and TRBJ1-3, with TRBD1 as a possible D gene (6 bases). V lost 4 bases and J 0 bases, leaving 16 bases between the germline ends. Per germline, CDR1 MGHRA and CDR2 YSYEKL. This CDR3 is built from 17 residues. CDR3 region: CASSLSDRQISGNTIYF. CDR3 coding DNA: TGCGCCAGCAGCCTAAGCGACAGGCAAATCTCTGGAAACACCATATATTTT.

This chain uses TRBV29-1 with TRBJ1-2; 8 bases match TRBD1. Germline-derived CDR1 and CDR2 are SQVTM and ANQGSEA. V gave up 7 bases and J gave up 14 bases; unmatched junction bases: 15. The CDR3 sequence is 12 residues long. In DNA form, the CDR3 reads TGCAGCGCAACAATCCCGGGACAGGTTTTTACCTTC. As protein: CSATIPGQVFTF.

The V call is TRBV15, the J call TRBJ2-5, with D tentatively TRBD1 (6 bases). The CDR3 is 15 residues long. The V gene lost 1 base and the J gene lost 1 base, with 10 bases spanning the gap. Germline CDR1 and CDR2: LNHNV and YYDKDF (reference sequence). CDR3 DNA: TGTGCCACCAGCAGAGCAGACAGGTCCCAAGAGACCCAGTACTTC. It is translated as CATSRADRSQETQYF.

The chain couples TRBV5-6 to TRBJ2-5; 7 bases are a match to TRBD2. The CDR3 contains 15 residues. Per the germline V gene, CDR1 is SGHDT and CDR2 is YYEEEE. With 0 bases clipped from V and 0 bases from J, the junction kept 2 bases outside the gene matches. CDR3 DNA: TGTGCCAGCAGCTTGGGTCTAGCGGACCAAGAGACCCAGTACTTC. Its translation is CASSLGLADQETQYF.